A single sample gave rise to the 19 T cell receptor beta chains below, sequenced in a study of T cell changes during pregnancy in multiple sclerosis (dated 2019 in TCRdb). The library relied on the immunoSEQ multiplex PCR assay. Held by TCRdb, this immuneACCESS table contains in-frame sequences only and omits some clones. Under half of the omission traces to an unresolved V gene where checked; the cause of the rest is unknown. This sample lists some 60,000 clones; 90% were detected once. The ten largest clones represent about 7% of the sample. The specimen was peripheral blood, collected in the third trimester of pregnancy. Every receptor here comes from a female donor in good health, enrolled as a control in a pregnancy study.

This chain uses TRBV7-2 with TRBJ2-1; D remains unclear. The V end lost 6 bases, the J end lost 4 bases, and 10 bases lay between the germline ends. Germline loops: CDR1 SGHTA, CDR2 FQGNSA. The CDR3 runs to 13 residues. CDR3 DNA sequence: TGTGCCAGCAGGTCTTCCGGTTACAATGAGCAGTTCTTC. Translating gives CASRSSGYNEQFF.

The V gene is TRBV7-8, the J gene TRBJ2-5; 10 bases match TRBD1. CDR1 SGHVS and CDR2 FQNEAQ come from the germline V gene. With 5 bases clipped from V and 7 bases from J, the junction kept 10 bases outside the gene matches. This CDR3 spans 15 amino acids. CDR3 nucleotides: TGTGCCAGCAGCCCCGGGACAGGGGAGTACGGGACCCAGTACTTC. This translates into CASSPGTGEYGTQYF. Combining the CDR3 with reference TRBV7-8 and TRBJ2-5 gives the whole variable domain GAGVSQSPRYKVAKRGQDVALRCDPISGHVSLFWYQQALGQGPEFLTYFQNEAQLDKSGLPSDRFFAERPEGSVSTLKIQRTQQEDSAVYLCASSPGTGEYGTQYFGPGTRLLVL.

V and J are TRBV6-6 and TRBJ2-3; 7 nucleotides line up with TRBD1. The CDR3 is made up of 16 amino acids. Germline CDR1 reads MNHNY; CDR2 reads SVGAGI (reference sequence). V was pared by 4 bases and J by 0 bases, with 7 bases of the junction left unmatched. CDR3 sequence (DNA): TGTGCCAGCAGTTTGCCAGGACAGGTTAGCACAGATACGCAGTATTTT. Its protein product is CASSLPGQVSTDTQYF.

This clone was counted once. The chain recombines TRBV5-1 with TRBJ2-1; 7 positions agree with TRBD2. CDR3 size: 13 residues. The germline V gene has CDR1 SGHRS and CDR2 YFSETQ. With 7 bases clipped from V and 7 bases from J, the junction kept 8 bases outside the gene matches. The CDR3 DNA follows: TGCGCCAGCGAAGGCGGGAGTCATAATGAGCAGTTCTTC. Translated, it gives CASEGGSHNEQFF.

The rearrangement uses TRBV11-3 and TRBJ2-1; D perhaps matches TRBD2 (7 bases). This CDR3 is built from 17 residues. V lost 2 bases and J 0 bases, leaving 14 bases between the germline ends. Germline values: CDR1 SGHNT, CDR2 YENEEA. The CDR3, as DNA: TGTGCCAGCAGCTTATACGGGGGGCTGACCTCCTACAATGAGCAGTTCTTC. It specifies CASSLYGGLTSYNEQFF.

The chain uses TRBV29-1 and TRBJ2-7; D gene ambiguous. The germline V and J ends were trimmed by 3 bases and 4 bases, with 10 bases remaining between them. The germline gives CDR1 SQVTM, CDR2 ANQGSEA. There are 12 residues in the CDR3. The CDR3 reads CSVEDMEYEQYF. The CDR3 DNA is TGCAGCGTTGAGGATATGGAGTACGAGCAGTACTTC.

This sequence joins TRBV19 and TRBJ1-5; no clear D gene. The length of the CDR3 is 12 residues. V gave up 3 bases and J gave up 6 bases, with 6 bases separating them. Germline values: CDR1 LNHDA, CDR2 SQIVND (reference sequence). In DNA form, the CDR3 reads TGTGCCAGTAGTATCAGTTTTCAGCCCCAGCATTTT. It codes for CASSISFQPQHF.

This chain links TRBV4-1 with TRBJ2-7; TRBD2 aligns across 9 bases. J was trimmed by 1 base and V by 6 bases; bases with no gene match: 16. Germline CDR1 reads MGHRA; CDR2 reads YSYEKL. The CDR3 length is 18 residues. The CDR3 DNA reads as TGCGCCAGCAGACCTCAACTCTATAGCGGGGGCCGTTCCTACGAGCAGTACTTC. It encodes CASRPQLYSGGRSYEQYF.

This clone was seen a single time. The rearrangement uses TRBV30 and TRBJ1-1; perhaps TRBD1 as D (5 bases). This CDR3 is built from 14 residues. V lost 0 bases, J lost 1 base, and 9 bases lay in between. Germline CDR1 is GTSNPN and CDR2 is SVGIG (reference sequence). CDR3 residues: CAWSVRGGNTEAFF. DNA for the CDR3: TGTGCCTGGAGTGTACGCGGGGGGAACACTGAAGCTTTCTTT.

CDR3 amino acids: CAWSRQRFNEKLFF. DNA of the CDR3: TGTGCCTGGAGTCGACAGCGATTTAATGAAAAACTGTTTTTT. The J gene is TRBJ1-4, the V gene TRBV30; a weak D match, TRBD1 (5 bases). The V end was cut by 2 bases, the J end by 4 bases, with 11 bases between. The germline V gene has CDR1 GTSNPN and CDR2 SVGIG (reference sequence). The length of the CDR3 is 14 residues.

This chain joins TRBV5-4 and TRBJ2-3, with 8 positions matching TRBD2. The CDR3 totals 15 residues. Germline V lookup: CDR1 SGHNT, CDR2 YYREEE (reference sequence). The V gene end was trimmed by 7 bases and the J gene end by 0 bases; junction bases not matched to a gene: 7. The CDR3, as DNA: TGTGCCAGCTCCGCGGGGGGTTTGAGCACAGATACGCAGTATTTT. This sequence encodes CASSAGGLSTDTQYF. The whole variable domain, filled in from reference TRBV5-4 and TRBJ2-3, reads ETGVTQSPTHLIKTRGQQVTLRCSSQSGHNTVSWYQQALGQGPQFIFQYYREEENGRGNFPPRFSGLQFPNYSSELNVNALELDDSALYLCASSAGGLSTDTQYFGPGTRLTVL.

The genes are TRBV6-1 and TRBJ1-1, with 7 bases lining up with TRBD1. The CDR3 length is 11 residues. The germline CDR1 and CDR2 sequences are MNHNS and SASEGT. J was trimmed by 5 bases and V by 10 bases; bases with no gene match: 4. CDR3 residues: CATRTGTEAFF. CDR3 nucleotide sequence: TGTGCCACTAGGACAGGAACTGAAGCTTTCTTT.

The chain joins TRBV28 to TRBJ1-1; a possible D gene is TRBD1 (5 bases). Germline V CDR1 and CDR2: MDHEN, SYDVKM. Trimming cost V 3 bases and J 0 bases, with 17 bases left between them. The CDR3 runs to 17 residues. CDR3 nucleotide sequence: TGTGCCAGCAGTTTGGGGTCTTTGGGGGGTATGAACACTGAAGCTTTCTTT. The encoded protein is CASSLGSLGGMNTEAFF.

J is TRBJ1-2 and V is TRBV5-6; D is perhaps TRBD1 (6 bases). The CDR3 covers 14 residues. V was pared by 0 bases and J by 6 bases, with 12 bases between. Germline CDR1 and CDR2: SGHDT and YYEEEE. The DNA for the CDR3 is TGTGCCAGCAGCTTGGACAGGGTTGTGCATGGCTACACCTTC. Its protein is CASSLDRVVHGYTF. Complete variable domain (other parts from reference TRBV5-6 and TRBJ1-2): DAGVTQSPTHLIKTRGQQVTLRCSPKSGHDTVSWYQQALGQGPQFIFQYYEEEERQRGNFPDRFSGHQFPNYSSELNVNALLLGDSALYLCASSLDRVVHGYTFGSGTRLTVV.

The chain recombines TRBV7-2 with TRBJ2-1, with D possibly matching TRBD2 (5 bases). Trimming took 0 bases from V and 4 from J, leaving 10 bases between them. This CDR3 comprises 15 residues. Germline-derived CDR1 and CDR2 are SGHTA and FQGNSA. The CDR3 spells CASSLARGLYNEQFF. The CDR3 DNA reads TGTGCCAGCAGCTTAGCCCGGGGTCTATACAATGAGCAGTTCTTC.

The rearrangement uses TRBV10-3 and TRBJ2-1; a weak D match, TRBD1 (5 bases). CDR3 length: 15 amino acids. Germline V gives CDR1 ENHRY, CDR2 SYGVKD. The V gene lost 10 bases and the J gene lost 0 bases, with 16 bases spanning the gap. As DNA, the CDR3 is TGTGCCACCACTCTCGACAGCACCTCCTACAATGAGCAGTTCTTC. It translates to CATTLDSTSYNEQFF.

The chain combines TRBV30 with TRBJ2-3, with 11 nucleotides matching TRBD2. The V segment lost 0 bases and the J segment 1 base; nucleotides outside the gene matches: 0. The CDR3 has 15 amino acids. The germline V gene encodes CDR1 GTSNPN and CDR2 SVGIG (reference sequence). The CDR3 region has the DNA TGTGCCTGGAGTGTACTAGCGGGGGGCACAGATACGCAGTATTTT. Its protein product is CAWSVLAGGTDTQYF.

The CDR3 DNA reads TGTGCCAGCAGCTTGGAGGGAGACAGGGGGTCGAACTATGGCTACACCTTC. Translated, it gives CASSLEGDRGSNYGYTF. The chain has TRBV5-8 and TRBJ1-2; the match to TRBD1 covers 9 bases. Germline V lookup: CDR1 SGHTS, CDR2 YDEGEE. The V segment lost 0 bases and the J segment 2 bases; nucleotides outside the gene matches: 8. The CDR3 is made up of 17 amino acids.

The chain is built from TRBV10-3 and TRBJ1-1, with 9 bases matching TRBD1. After removal of 6 bases from V and 4 bases from J, the junction contained 9 bases not matched to a gene. The CDR3 runs to 15 residues. Germline CDR1 is ENHRY and CDR2 is SYGVKD. The CDR3 DNA reads TGTGCCATCAGCGATTCTACAGGGGGCGGCACTGAAGCTTTCTTT. It encodes CAISDSTGGGTEAFF.